This entry is about one T cell receptor beta chain. Antigen specificity is unknown. Trimming took off 3 bases at V and 1 base at J, with 9 bases between the two ends. From germline, CDR1 is KGHSH and CDR2 LQKENI. CDR3 length: 14 amino acids. This specimen belongs to a study of cytomegalovirus exposure and HLA in healthy donors. Study observations and caveats: The study listed about 150 cytomegalovirus-associated TCR beta chains.

This PCR relied on a set of 60 Vbeta primers and 13 Jbeta primers. TCRdb's table, derived via immunoSEQ multiplex PCR, lists solely in-frame clones and lacks some. Seen here are approximately 150,000 clones, roughly four fifths observed once, and the top ten hold around 2.4%. The rearrangement joins TRBV18 to TRBJ1-1; a weak D match, TRBD1 (5 bases). Material for sequencing was PBMCs. This receptor was taken from a female donor in good health and CMV-seronegative. In DNA form, the CDR3 reads TGTGCCAGCTCACCGGTGGGGGGGAACACTGAAGCTTTCTTT. It is translated as CASSPVGGNTEAFF.